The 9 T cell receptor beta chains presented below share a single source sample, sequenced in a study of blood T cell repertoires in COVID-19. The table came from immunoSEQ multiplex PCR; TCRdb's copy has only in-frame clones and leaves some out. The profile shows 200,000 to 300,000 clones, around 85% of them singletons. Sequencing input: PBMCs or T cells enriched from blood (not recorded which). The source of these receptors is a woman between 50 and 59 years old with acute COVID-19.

The chain's CDR3 is CASSIQGVGRDTEAFF. CDR3 coding DNA: TGTGCCAGTAGTATTCAGGGTGTAGGGAGGGACACTGAAGCTTTCTTT. The chain combines TRBV19 with TRBJ1-1, with D possibly matching TRBD1 (5 bases). CDR3 length: 16 amino acids. V was cut by 3 bases and J by 3 bases, with 17 bases left in between. Looked up from germline, CDR1 is LNHDA and CDR2 is SQIVND (reference sequence).

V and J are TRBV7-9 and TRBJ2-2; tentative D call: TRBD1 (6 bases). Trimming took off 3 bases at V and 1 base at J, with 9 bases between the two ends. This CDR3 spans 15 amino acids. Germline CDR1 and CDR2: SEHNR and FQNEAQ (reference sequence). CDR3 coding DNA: TGTGCCAGCAGCTTCCAACAGGGGAACACCGGGGAGCTGTTTTTT. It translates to CASSFQQGNTGELFF. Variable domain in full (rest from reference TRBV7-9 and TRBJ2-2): DTGVSQNPRHKITKRGQNVTFRCDPISEHNRLYWYRQTLGQGPEFLTYFQNEAQLEKSRLLSDRFSAERPKGSFSTLEIQRTEQGDSAMYLCASSFQQGNTGELFFGEGSRLTVL.

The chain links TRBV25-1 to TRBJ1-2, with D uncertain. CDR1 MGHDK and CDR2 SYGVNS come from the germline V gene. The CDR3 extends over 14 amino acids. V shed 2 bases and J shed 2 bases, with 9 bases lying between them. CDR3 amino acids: CASSEAGRNYGYTF. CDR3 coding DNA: TGTGCCAGCAGTGAAGCCGGGAGAAACTATGGCTACACCTTC.

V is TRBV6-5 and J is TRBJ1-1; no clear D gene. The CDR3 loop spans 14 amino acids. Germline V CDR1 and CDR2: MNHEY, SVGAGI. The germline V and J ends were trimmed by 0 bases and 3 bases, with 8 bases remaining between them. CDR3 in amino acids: CASSYSGPYTEAFF. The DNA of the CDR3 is TGTGCCAGCAGTTACTCTGGCCCTTACACTGAAGCTTTCTTT.

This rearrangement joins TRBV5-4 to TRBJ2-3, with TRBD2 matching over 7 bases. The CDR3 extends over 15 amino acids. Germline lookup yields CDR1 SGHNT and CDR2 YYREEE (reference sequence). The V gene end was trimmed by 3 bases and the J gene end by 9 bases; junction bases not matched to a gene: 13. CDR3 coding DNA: TGTGCCAGCAGCTCGAGCGGGGCCCCCTCTGAGACGCAGTATTTT. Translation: CASSSSGAPSETQYF.

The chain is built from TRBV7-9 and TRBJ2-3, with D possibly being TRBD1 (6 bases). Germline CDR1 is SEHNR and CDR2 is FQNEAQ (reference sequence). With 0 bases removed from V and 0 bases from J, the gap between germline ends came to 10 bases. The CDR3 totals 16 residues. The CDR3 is CASSLAVGQSTDTQYF. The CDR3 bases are TGTGCCAGCAGCTTAGCAGTAGGACAGAGCACAGATACGCAGTATTTT.

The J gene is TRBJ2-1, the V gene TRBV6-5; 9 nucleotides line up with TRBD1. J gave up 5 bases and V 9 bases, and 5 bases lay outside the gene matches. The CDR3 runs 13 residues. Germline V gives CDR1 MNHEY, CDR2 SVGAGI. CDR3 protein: CASRDRVHNEQFF. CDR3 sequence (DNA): TGTGCCAGTCGGGACAGGGTCCACAATGAGCAGTTCTTC.

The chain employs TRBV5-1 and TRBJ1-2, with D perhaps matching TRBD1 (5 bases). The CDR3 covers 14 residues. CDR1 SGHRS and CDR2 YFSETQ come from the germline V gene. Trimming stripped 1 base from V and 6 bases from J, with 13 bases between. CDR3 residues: CASSLSQGGDGYTF. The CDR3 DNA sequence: TGCGCCAGCAGCTTGTCCCAGGGAGGTGATGGCTACACCTTC.

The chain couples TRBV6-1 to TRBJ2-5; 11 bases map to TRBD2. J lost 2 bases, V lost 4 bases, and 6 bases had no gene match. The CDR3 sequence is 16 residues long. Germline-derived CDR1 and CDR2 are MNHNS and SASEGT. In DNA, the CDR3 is TGTGCCAGCAGTGCAAACCGACTAGCGGGGCAAGAGACCCAGTACTTC. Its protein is CASSANRLAGQETQYF.